This TCR beta chain was sequenced in a study of blood T cell repertoires in COVID-19. Whole-study context: Researchers got acute and convalescent COVID-19 samples from the United States, Italy and Spain.

Libraries were prepared by immunoSEQ multiplex PCR; TCRdb keeps only in-frame clonotypes and omits some of them. The table shows 120,000 to 150,000 clones, with about 85% occurring only once. The CDR3 has 13 residues. CDR1 SGHRS and CDR2 YFSETQ come from the germline V gene. The V gene lost 3 bases and the J gene lost 0 bases, with 6 bases spanning the gap. The sequenced sample consisted of peripheral blood. The rearrangement links TRBV5-1 to TRBJ1-1; D is ambiguous. The clonotype comes from a human donor with COVID-19, enrolled during active disease. The donor label of this sample is uncertain. The CDR3 is CASSSLLNTEAFF. The CDR3 coding sequence is TGCGCCAGCAGCTCTCTTTTGAACACTGAAGCTTTCTTT.